Below are 16 T cell receptor beta chains sequenced from a single sample in a study of blood T cells in healthy people across ages. The second PCR ran 7 to 11 cycles with a sample-barcoded 5' primer and J-beta primers. TCRdb reprocessed the 5' RACE reads with MiXCR, giving one entry per CDR3 protein. The repertoire consists of around 900,000 distinct CDR3 sequences, with about 51% occurring once and the leading ten covering around 21%. The sample was blood. These receptors all come from a woman aged 60-70 years in good health.

This clonotype was recorded once. This chain connects TRBV6-5 to TRBJ2-6; D assignment may be TRBD1 or TRBD2 (5 bases each). Germline V CDR1 and CDR2: MNHEY, SVGAGI. The CDR3 totals 16 residues. Deletions cut 7 bases from V and 3 bases from J, with 16 bases between. CDR3 nucleotide sequence: TGTGCCAGCAACCGGGACGGATGGGGTGGGGCCAACGTCCTGACTTTC. Protein: CASNRDGWGGANVLTF.

This clonotype turned up a few times. The chain joins TRBV15 to TRBJ2-7; D gene ambiguous. Germline V lookup: CDR1 LNHNV, CDR2 YYDKDF (reference sequence). This CDR3 comprises 15 residues. V gave up 3 bases and J gave up 3 bases, with 15 bases separating them. The CDR3 here is CATSRDRRKFYEQYF. CDR3 in DNA: TGTGCCACCAGCAGGGACCGTCGGAAATTCTACGAGCAGTACTTC. Based on the CDR3 plus reference TRBV15 and TRBJ2-7, the full variable domain is DAMVIQNPRYQVTQFGKPVTLSCSQTLNHNVMYWYQQKSSQAPKLLFHYYDKDFNNEADTPDNFQSRRPNTSFCFLDIRSPGLGDTAMYLCATSRDRRKFYEQYFGPGTRLTVT.

There are a few counts of this clonotype. J is TRBJ2-3 and V is TRBV30; the D gene is possibly TRBD1 (6 bases). V lost 5 bases, J lost 3 bases, and 12 bases lay in between. Germline V lookup: CDR1 GTSNPN, CDR2 SVGIG (reference sequence). This CDR3 is 13 amino acids long. The CDR3: CAWGQLPTDTQYF. In DNA form, the CDR3 reads TGTGCCTGGGGACAGCTGCCTACAGATACGCAGTATTTT.

V usage is TRBV18 and J usage is TRBJ2-5; 7 nucleotides match TRBD2. The CDR3 is made up of 14 amino acids. Looked up from germline, CDR1 is KGHSH and CDR2 is LQKENI. J gave up 5 bases and V 4 bases, and 7 bases lay outside the gene matches. The CDR3 region is CASSQTPGGETQYF. The CDR3 region has the DNA TGTGCCAGCTCACAAACCCCGGGAGGCGAGACCCAGTACTTC.

The V and J genes are TRBV20-1 and TRBJ2-2; D is ambiguous. CDR3 length equals 15 residues. Trimming took off 0 bases at V and 5 bases at J, with 13 bases between the two ends. The germline V gene has CDR1 DFQATT and CDR2 SNEGSKA (reference sequence). In nucleotides, the CDR3 is TGCAGTGCTAGAGATCCCAGACAAGTTACCGGGGAGCTGTTTTTT. Its protein product is CSARDPRQVTGELFF.

This clonotype has more than one count but fewer than ten. V is TRBV4-1 and J is TRBJ2-5; D possibly uses TRBD1 or TRBD2 (5 bases each). V shed 2 bases and J shed 2 bases, with 12 bases lying between them. The germline gives CDR1 MGHRA, CDR2 YSYEKL. The CDR3 contains 15 residues. CDR3 nucleotides: TGCGCCAGCAGCCAAAAGAGGGGACCGCAAGAGACCCAGTACTTC. It translates to CASSQKRGPQETQYF.

The J gene is TRBJ1-2, the V gene TRBV20-1; 8 bases align to TRBD1. The CDR3 is 14 amino acids. V shed 5 bases and J 4 bases; nucleotides not matched to a gene: 9. Germline CDR1 reads DFQATT; CDR2 reads SNEGSKA (reference sequence). The CDR3 sequence is CSAPRQGRPYGYTF. CDR3 nucleotides: TGCAGTGCTCCCAGACAGGGGAGGCCCTATGGCTACACCTTC.

The V call is TRBV14, the J call TRBJ1-1; possible D gene TRBD1, 5 bases. V lost 3 bases to trimming and J lost 1 base, with 9 bases between them. CDR1 and CDR2 (germline): SGHDN, FVKESK. This CDR3 spans 14 amino acids. CDR3 sequence reads: CASSHREGNTEAFF. The CDR3 DNA is TGTGCCAGCAGCCACAGGGAGGGGAACACTGAAGCTTTCTTT.

The chain recombines TRBV27 with TRBJ1-1, with D uncertain. V dropped 3 bases and J dropped 5 bases, with 13 bases sitting between them. The CDR3 covers 14 residues. The germline CDR1 and CDR2 sequences are MNHEY and SMNVEV (reference sequence). DNA for the CDR3: TGTGCCAGCAGTTTCCTCCGGGGAATGACTGAAGCTTTCTTT. This codes for CASSFLRGMTEAFF.

The chain links TRBV3-1 to TRBJ2-7; 8 bases agree with TRBD2. The germline CDR1 and CDR2 sequences are LGHDT and YNNKEL (reference sequence). V lost 1 base and J lost 3; bases outside the gene matches: 5. The CDR3 runs to 15 residues. CDR3 protein: CASSQGVAGYYEQYF. CDR3 sequence (DNA): TGTGCCAGCAGCCAAGGGGTAGCGGGATACTACGAGCAGTACTTC.

This chain uses TRBV15 with TRBJ1-2; tentatively, D is TRBD1 (5 bases). The CDR3 extends over 16 amino acids. Germline V gene data show CDR1 as LNHNV and CDR2 as YYDKDF (reference sequence). Trimming removed 3 bases at V and 4 bases at J, with 18 bases between. CDR3 in amino acids: CATSRDYLDSLYGYTF. The CDR3 DNA reads as TGTGCCACCAGCAGGGATTATCTAGACAGCCTCTATGGCTACACCTTC. Full variable domain (missing parts from reference TRBV15 and TRBJ1-2): DAMVIQNPRYQVTQFGKPVTLSCSQTLNHNVMYWYQQKSSQAPKLLFHYYDKDFNNEADTPDNFQSRRPNTSFCFLDIRSPGLGDTAMYLCATSRDYLDSLYGYTFGSGTRLTVV.

About this clonotype: A read error may be the cause here, since a much bigger clone is one base away. The chain links TRBV6-5 to TRBJ2-5; tentative D call: TRBD1 (6 bases). The ends were cut back, 3 bases at V and 11 bases at J, with 22 bases in the middle. CDR1 is MNHEY, CDR2 SVGAGI, per germline. CDR3 length: 15 residues. The DNA for the CDR3 is TGTGCCAGCAGTTATCCGAACAGGGATAAAGATGAGCAGTACTTC. Protein product: CASSYPNRDKDEQYF.

CDR3 loop: CASSIDGFNQPQHF. The CDR3 DNA reads as TGTGCCAGCAGCATAGACGGATTCAATCAGCCCCAGCATTTT. The rearrangement uses TRBV7-9 and TRBJ1-5; D not resolved. V was trimmed by 5 bases and J by 3 bases, leaving 11 bases between them. The germline gives CDR1 SEHNR, CDR2 FQNEAQ (reference sequence). The CDR3 has 14 amino acids.

This clonotype was found once. V gene TRBV11-2 combines with J gene TRBJ2-1; D uncertain. The V end was cut by 0 bases, the J end by 7 bases, with 7 bases between. The CDR3 totals 13 residues. The V gene's germline CDR1 is SGHAT and CDR2 FQNNGV. CDR3 DNA: TGTGCCAGCAGCTTAGAAAGGCAGAATGAGCAGTTCTTC. It codes for CASSLERQNEQFF.

This clonotype was counted at least ten times. This rearrangement joins TRBV5-1 to TRBJ2-5; 8 bases agree with TRBD1. The CDR3 is made up of 13 amino acids. The V gene end was trimmed by 2 bases and the J gene end by 4 bases; junction bases not matched to a gene: 1. The germline V gene encodes CDR1 SGHRS and CDR2 YFSETQ. The CDR3 sequence is CASSFDRGETQYF. The CDR3 DNA reads as TGCGCCAGCAGCTTCGACAGGGGAGAGACCCAGTACTTC.

The chain combines TRBV28 with TRBJ1-5; D call uncertain. CDR3 length: 14 residues. V shed 6 bases and J shed 5 bases, with 14 bases lying between them. CDR1 and CDR2 from the germline V gene are MDHEN and SYDVKM. The CDR3 protein is CASSRPIRHQPQHF. The CDR3 DNA follows: TGTGCCAGCAGCCGTCCCATACGCCATCAGCCCCAGCATTTT.